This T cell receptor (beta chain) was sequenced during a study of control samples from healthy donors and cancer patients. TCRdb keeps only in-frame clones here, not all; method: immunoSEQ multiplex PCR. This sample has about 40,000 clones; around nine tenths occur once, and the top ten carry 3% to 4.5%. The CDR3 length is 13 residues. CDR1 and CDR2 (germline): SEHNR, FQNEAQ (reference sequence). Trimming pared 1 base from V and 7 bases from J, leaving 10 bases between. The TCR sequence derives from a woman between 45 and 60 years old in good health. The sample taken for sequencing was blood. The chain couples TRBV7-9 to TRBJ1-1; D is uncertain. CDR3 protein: CASSLVVGVEAFF. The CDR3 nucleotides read TGTGCCAGCAGCTTAGTGGTGGGAGTTGAAGCTTTCTTT.